These T cell receptor beta chains were read from a single sample in a study of blood T cell repertoires in COVID-19. Repertoires were generated with immunoSEQ multiplex PCR, while TCRdb's copy carries only in-frame clones and drops some. This sample has 77,000 or so clones, with approximately 79% found just once. Sequences were obtained from peripheral blood. The source is a human donor with acute or convalescent COVID-19. The donor label of this sample is uncertain. Both conserved end residues are part of each CDR3. A D gene is named only where the DNA matches it firmly. Not all rows give a size; the values are once, few, many and, for expanded clones, a class.

d_gene | j_gene | v_gene | abundance | CDR3nt | CDR3aa
TRBD1 | TRBJ2-2 | TRBV7-6 | NA | TGTGCCAGCAGCTTAGGGGGGCAGGGGGCGAAAGTCACCGGGGAGCTGTTTTTT | CASSLGGQGAKVTGELFF
NA | TRBJ2-2 | TRBV7-8 | NA | TGTGCCAGCAGCTTAGTTTCCCTAGCCGGCGGGGAGCTGTTTTTT | CASSLVSLAGGELFF
TRBD1 | TRBJ2-1 | TRBV6-6 | NA | TGTGCCAGCAGTACTGCCGGGACAGATTACAATGAGCAGTTCTTC | CASSTAGTDYNEQFF
NA | TRBJ1-2 | TRBV27 | NA | TGTGCCAGCAGTTTACAGGGGCCGGGCGGCTACACCTTC | CASSLQGPGGYTF
TRBD1 | TRBJ1-1 | TRBV11-3 | NA | TGTGCCAGCAGCTTAGGAGGACAGGGAAGGGGGCAGGCTGAAGCTTTCTTT | CASSLGGQGRGQAEAFF
NA | TRBJ1-2 | TRBV7-2 | NA | TGTGCCAGCAGCTTAGCGAGTAGACTTTATGGCTACACCTTC | CASSLASRLYGYTF
NA | TRBJ1-1 | TRBV7-2 | NA | TGTGCCAGCAGCTTGAACAGGGCGAACACTGAAGCTTTCTTT | CASSLNRANTEAFF
NA | TRBJ1-5 | TRBV7-2 | NA | TGTGCCAGCAGCTTATTGGGCGGGAGCCAGCCCCAGCATTTT | CASSLLGGSQPQHF
TRBD1 | TRBJ2-1 | TRBV6-5 | NA | TGTGCCAGCAGTCTACAGGGGACGTACGGGGAGCAGTTCTTC | CASSLQGTYGEQFF
TRBD1 | TRBJ1-2 | TRBV14 | NA | TGTGCCAGCAGCCCCATGACAGGGGGCCATGGCTACACCTTC | CASSPMTGGHGYTF
NA | TRBJ2-2 | TRBV2 | NA | TGTGCCAGCAATCGGGAAGCTGTCGGGGAGCTGTTTTTT | CASNREAVGELFF
NA | TRBJ2-1 | TRBV5-1 | few | TGCGCCAGCAGCTTGCGGACTAGAGGGGGTTGGCAATCGGAGCAGTTCTTC | CASSLRTRGGWQSEQFF
TRBD1 | TRBJ1-5 | TRBV3-1/TRBV3-2 | NA | TGTGCCAGCAGCCCCGGGACAGGGTATGGACAGCCCCAGCATTTT | CASSPGTGYGQPQHF
NA | TRBJ1-2 | TRBV9 | NA | TGTGCCAGCAGCGTAGTCGGAGGGGTCGGCTACACCTTC | CASSVVGGVGYTF
TRBD1 | TRBJ2-5 | TRBV19 | NA | TGTGCCAGTAGTCTGACAGGGGGTAATCGGGGAGAGACCCAGTACTTC | CASSLTGGNRGETQYF